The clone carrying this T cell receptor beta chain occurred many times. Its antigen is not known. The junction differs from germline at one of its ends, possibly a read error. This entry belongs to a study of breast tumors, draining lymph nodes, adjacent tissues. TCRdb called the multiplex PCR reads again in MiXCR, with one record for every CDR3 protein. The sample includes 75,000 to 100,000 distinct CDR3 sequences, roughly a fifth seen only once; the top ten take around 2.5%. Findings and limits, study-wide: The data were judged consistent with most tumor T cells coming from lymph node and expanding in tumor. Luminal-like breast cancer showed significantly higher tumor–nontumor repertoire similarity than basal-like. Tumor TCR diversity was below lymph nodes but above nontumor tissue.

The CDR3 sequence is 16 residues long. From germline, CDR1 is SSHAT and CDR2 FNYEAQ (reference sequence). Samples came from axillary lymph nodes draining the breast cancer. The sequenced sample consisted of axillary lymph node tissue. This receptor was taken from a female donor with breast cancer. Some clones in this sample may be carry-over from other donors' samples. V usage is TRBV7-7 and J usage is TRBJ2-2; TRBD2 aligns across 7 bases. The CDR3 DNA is TGTGCTAGCAGCCCCCTGGGGACTACCGACACCGGGGAGCTGTTTTTT. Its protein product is CASSPLGTTDTGELFF.